This T cell receptor (beta chain) was sequenced for a study of blood T cell repertoires in COVID-19. Libraries were prepared by immunoSEQ multiplex PCR; TCRdb keeps only in-frame clonotypes and omits some of them. The profile shows over 250,000 clones, 85% of them singletons. The specimen sequenced was peripheral blood. The origin of this receptor is a man aged 50 or older with active or convalescent COVID-19.

For the CDR3, the DNA is TGTGCCATCAGTGACCCGGGACAGGGGGACTATGGCTACACCTTC. This encodes CAISDPGQGDYGYTF. V gene TRBV10-3 combines with J gene TRBJ1-2, with TRBD1 matching 11 bases. J gave up 3 bases and V 3 bases, and 3 bases lay outside the gene matches. The CDR3 totals 15 residues. CDR1 and CDR2 (germline): ENHRY, SYGVKD.